This T cell receptor (beta chain) was observed in a study of OX40 agonist ivuxolimab in advanced cancers. Study outcomes and limitations: Low normalized clonal expansion also occurred in some nonresponding patients.

Germline V gene data show CDR1 as MNHEY and CDR2 as SMNVEV (reference sequence). The CDR3 consists of 14 residues. Trimming left V 2 bases short and J 6 bases short, with 11 bases between. Note on this clone: Its specificity is not known.

Sequenced by immunoSEQ multiplex PCR; TCRdb stores in-frame clones only, minus some. The sample includes 9,500 to 13,000 clones, 65% to 75% of them seen just once. The material sequenced was CD4+ or CD8+ T cells sorted from blood, taken in a trial of the OX40 agonist ivuxolimab. The V call is TRBV27, the J call TRBJ2-1, with unresolved D. The sequence came from an adult with an advanced solid tumor such as melanoma, head and neck, liver or kidney cancer. CDR3 region: CASSLTLGSNEQFF. The CDR3, as DNA: TGTGCCAGCAGTTTAACCCTAGGGTCCAATGAGCAGTTCTTC.